This passage covers 18 T cell receptor beta chains from one sample sequenced in a study of blood T cell repertoires in COVID-19. Repertoires were generated with immunoSEQ multiplex PCR, while TCRdb's copy carries only in-frame clones and drops some. This sample has some 70,000 clones, with about 83% found just once. The sequenced material came from peripheral blood. These receptors all stem from a man in his fifties with active COVID-19.

Concerning this clone: The sample holds other DNA sequences that translate to the same CDR3. V is TRBV7-9 and J is TRBJ1-1; D is perhaps TRBD1 (5 bases). This CDR3 spans 15 amino acids. With 1 base removed from V and 0 bases from J, the gap between germline ends came to 9 bases. In germline, CDR1 is SEHNR, CDR2 FQNEAQ (reference sequence). The CDR3, as DNA: TGTGCCAGCAGCTTAGGAGACAGATTGAACACTGAAGCTTTCTTT. It yields the protein CASSLGDRLNTEAFF.

J is TRBJ1-4 and V is TRBV19; D uncertain. This CDR3 has 13 amino acids. The V end lost 6 bases, the J end lost 4 bases, and 9 bases lay between the germline ends. Germline CDR1 reads LNHDA; CDR2 reads SQIVND (reference sequence). The CDR3 DNA is TGTGCCAGTAGAGAGGCCCTTAATGAAAAACTGTTTTTT. This codes for CASREALNEKLFF.

V is TRBV2 and J is TRBJ2-5; possible D gene TRBD2, 6 bases. The V gene's germline CDR1 is SNHLY and CDR2 FYNNEI. This CDR3 region has 14 residues. V gave up 3 bases and J gave up 7 bases, with 15 bases separating them. CDR3 in amino acids: CASSERDWPRTQYF. The CDR3 DNA is TGTGCCAGCAGTGAGAGGGACTGGCCGCGGACCCAGTACTTC.

V is TRBV3-1 (or the pseudogene TRBV3-2) and J is TRBJ1-3; no firm D call. Germline lookup yields CDR1 LGHDT and CDR2 YNNKEL (reference sequence). The CDR3 length is 15 residues. The V gene lost 1 base and the J gene lost 2 bases, with 9 bases spanning the gap. CDR3 DNA sequence: TGTGCCAGCAGCCAAGTACGGGTCCCTGGAAACACCATATATTTT. It encodes CASSQVRVPGNTIYF.

The chain employs TRBV2 and TRBJ1-2; D is undetermined. V lost 2 bases to trimming and J lost 7 bases, with 17 bases between them. The CDR3 has 15 residues. CDR1 is SNHLY and CDR2 is FYNNEI in the germline V gene. The CDR3, as DNA: TGTGCCAGCAGTGAAAGCACCGTCGGTCACGGTGGCTACACCTTC. Translating gives CASSESTVGHGGYTF.

This clone was seen once. The chain joins TRBV6-2 or TRBV6-3 to TRBJ2-2, with D perhaps TRBD2 (6 bases). The CDR3 totals 14 residues. V lost 5 bases and J 1 base, leaving 8 bases between the germline ends. The germline gives CDR1 MNHEY, CDR2 SVGEGT. The chain's CDR3 is CASSKGLNTGELFF. Written as DNA, the CDR3 is TGTGCCAGCAGTAAGGGACTGAACACCGGGGAGCTGTTTTTT.

The rearrangement joins TRBV7-9 to TRBJ2-1; D unclear. The CDR3 has 11 amino acids. V lost 5 bases and J 8 bases, leaving 7 bases between the germline ends. CDR1 is SEHNR, CDR2 FQNEAQ, per germline (reference sequence). The CDR3 DNA sequence: TGTGCCAGCAGCCCCGTCTATGAGCAGTTCTTC. Protein product: CASSPVYEQFF.

The J gene is TRBJ1-1, the V gene TRBV3-1 (or the pseudogene TRBV3-2); D is perhaps TRBD1 (6 bases). Germline CDR1 reads LGHDT; CDR2 reads YNNKEL (reference sequence). Trimming took 4 bases from V and 0 from J, leaving 12 bases between them. CDR3 size: 15 residues. The DNA of the CDR3 is TGTGCCAGCAGCCCGGACAGTCTTATGAACACTGAAGCTTTCTTT. Protein: CASSPDSLMNTEAFF.

The chain combines TRBV3-1 (or the pseudogene TRBV3-2) with TRBJ2-1; a weak D match, TRBD1 (8 bases). V lost 4 bases, J lost 6 bases, and 16 bases lay in between. Germline CDR1 is LGHDT and CDR2 is YNNKEL (reference sequence). The CDR3 length is 15 residues. CDR3 region: CASSRMTGEGNEQFF. In DNA form, the CDR3 reads TGTGCCAGCAGCCGTATGACAGGGGAGGGCAATGAGCAGTTCTTC.

J is TRBJ1-6 and V is TRBV30; perhaps TRBD1 as D (5 bases). The V end lost 0 bases, the J end lost 5 bases, and 23 bases lay between the germline ends. The CDR3 has 19 amino acids. Germline V gene data show CDR1 as GTSNPN and CDR2 as SVGIG (reference sequence). The CDR3 here is CAWSVTRPGFKGHNSPLHF. CDR3 nucleotides: TGTGCCTGGAGTGTAACACGCCCAGGCTTTAAGGGGCATAATTCACCCCTCCACTTT.

CDR3 nucleotides: TGCGCCAGCAGCACAGGACCGGCGAGTAGCGAGCAGTACTTC. It codes for CASSTGPASSEQYF. The chain combines TRBV5-1 with TRBJ2-7, with D perhaps TRBD1 (5 bases). V lost 4 bases, J lost 6 bases, and 17 bases lay in between. CDR1 is SGHRS, CDR2 YFSETQ, per germline. The CDR3 is made up of 14 amino acids. Full variable domain (missing parts from reference TRBV5-1 and TRBJ2-7): KAGVTQTPRYLIKTRGQQVTLSCSPISGHRSVSWYQQTPGQGLQFLFEYFSETQRNKGNFPGRFSGRQFSNSRSEMNVSTLELGDSALYLCASSTGPASSEQYFGPGTRLTVT.

J is TRBJ2-1 and V is TRBV4-3; TRBD2 matches at 12 bases. The CDR3 has 17 residues. Trimming removed 0 bases from V and 8 bases from J; junction bases left unmatched: 8. Germline assignment: CDR1 LGHNA and CDR2 YSLEER. The CDR3 region is CASSQELGTSGLYEQFF. The CDR3 coding sequence is TGCGCCAGCAGCCAAGAGCTCGGGACTAGCGGGTTGTATGAGCAGTTCTTC.

Within the sample, this clone is medium-sized. The chain combines TRBV5-1 with TRBJ2-7, with TRBD2 matching 7 bases. This CDR3 is 15 amino acids long. The trim removed 2 bases at V and 5 bases at J, leaving 10 bases unmatched. Looked up from germline, CDR1 is SGHRS and CDR2 is YFSETQ. CDR3 region: CASSLLESGIHEQYF. CDR3 DNA: TGCGCCAGCAGCTTATTAGAAAGCGGGATCCACGAGCAGTACTTC.

Remarks on this clone: At one of its ends the junction is not consistent with the germline gene, which may arise from a read error. The gene calls are TRBV5-1 and TRBJ1-6; TRBD1 agrees at 7 bases. In germline, CDR1 is SGHRS, CDR2 YFSETQ. This CDR3 has 14 amino acids. The CDR3 nucleotides read TGCGCCAGCTGCTTAGGAGGGGGCGGGTCACCCCTCCACTTT. Its translation: CASCLGGGGSPLHF.

This chain uses TRBV27 with TRBJ2-5, with 8 bases aligning to TRBD1. This CDR3 contains 14 residues. Germline CDR1 reads MNHEY; CDR2 reads SMNVEV (reference sequence). V lost 4 bases to trimming and J lost 4 bases; unmatched junction nucleotides: 5. CDR3 protein: CASSSQGAGETQYF. The CDR3 DNA is TGTGCCAGCAGTTCCCAGGGGGCTGGAGAGACCCAGTACTTC.

Comments on this clone: One junction end disagrees with the germline gene, perhaps due to a read error. This chain uses TRBV7-2 with TRBJ2-1; unclear D gene. The germline V gene has CDR1 SGHTA and CDR2 FQGNSA. This CDR3 has 12 amino acids. CDR3 in amino acids: CASSLLGVEKIF. CDR3 coding DNA: TGTGCCAGCAGCTTACTAGGCGTGGAGAAGATCTTC.

This chain connects TRBV5-4 to TRBJ2-6; D not certain. V dropped 2 bases and J dropped 1 base, with 13 bases sitting between them. Germline V gene lookup returns CDR1 SGHNT and CDR2 YYREEE (reference sequence). The CDR3 extends over 17 amino acids. CDR3 nucleotide sequence: TGTGCCAGCAGCTTCCTCGCGCTAGTATCTGGGGCCAACGTCCTGACTTTC. This encodes CASSFLALVSGANVLTF.

The chain combines TRBV6-5 with TRBJ2-5; 9 bases align to TRBD2. CDR1 and CDR2 from the germline V gene are MNHEY and SVGAGI. V was clipped by 4 bases and J by 5 bases; unmatched bases: 8. The CDR3 totals 15 residues. CDR3 bases: TGTGCCAGCAGTTCCGCGGGAGGGTCGGGGGAGACCCAGTACTTC. This encodes CASSSAGGSGETQYF.